The rows below give T cell receptor beta chains drawn from one sample of a study of cytomegalovirus exposure and HLA in healthy donors. Profiling relied on immunoSEQ multiplex PCR, and the TCRdb table lists in-frame clones only, not all of them. The sample table includes under 90,000 clones. The sample taken for sequencing was PBMCs. Every receptor here comes from a man aged 45 to 65 in good health and CMV-seropositive. The CDR3 runs from the conserved cysteine through the conserved F or W. D genes are given only for firm matches.

d_call	cdr3_length	v_call	j_call	cdr3_nt	cdr3_aa
-	15	TRBV5-1	TRBJ2-1	TGCGCCAGCAGCTTACTTTCTGCAGGGGTGAATGAGCAGTTCTTC	CASSLLSAGVNEQFF
TRBD1	16	TRBV6-6	TRBJ2-2	TGTGCCAGCAGTCGCCCCGGACAGGGGGACACCGGGGAGCTGTTTTTT	CASSRPGQGDTGELFF
TRBD1	13	TRBV5-5	TRBJ2-3	TGTGCCAGCAGCAAGGACAGGGCTGATACGCAGTATTTT	CASSKDRADTQYF
-	15	TRBV5-1	TRBJ2-5	TGCGCCAGCAGCTTGTCTGCGCGGAGTCAAGAGACCCAGTACTTC	CASSLSARSQETQYF
-	18	TRBV27	TRBJ2-7	TGTGCCAGCAGCCTGAATGGGAGGACCAAAGAACAATCCTACGAGCAGTACTTC	CASSLNGRTKEQSYEQYF
TRBD1	14	TRBV6-5	TRBJ2-7	TGTGCCAGCAGTTACCTTGGACAGGGTTACGAGCAGTACTTC	CASSYLGQGYEQYF
-	14	TRBV11-2	TRBJ2-1	TGTGCCAGCAGCTTAGGCGACTACTACAATGAGCAGTTCTTC	CASSLGDYYNEQFF
TRBD2	15	TRBV19	TRBJ2-1	TGTGCCAGTAGTATCCTAGCGGGTGCTAACAATGAGCAGTTCTTC	CASSILAGANNEQFF
TRBD2	13	TRBV11-2	TRBJ2-7	TGTGCCAGCAGTCCGGGACTAGCCTACGAGCAGTACTTC	CASSPGLAYEQYF
-	16	TRBV4-2	TRBJ2-3	TGTGCCAGCAGCCAAGACCGCAGGGCGAGGAAAGATACGCAGTATTTT	CASSQDRRARKDTQYF
-	14	TRBV5-6	TRBJ1-2	TGTGCCAGCAGCTTGGGCGAGGGCTACTATGGCTACACCTTC	CASSLGEGYYGYTF
-	16	TRBV6-5	TRBJ1-5	TGTGCCAGCAGTTCGACAGACGTATCCGTAGGACAGCCCCAGCATTTT	CASSSTDVSVGQPQHF
TRBD2	14	TRBV4-3	TRBJ2-5	TGCGCCAGCAGCCAAGCCCTAGCGGCTGAGACCCAGTACTTC	CASSQALAAETQYF
TRBD1	16	TRBV19	TRBJ2-1	TGTGCCAGTAGTATAGCCGGGACAGGGGGAATGTTCCGCCAGTTCTTC	CASSIAGTGGMFRQFF
TRBD1	16	TRBV9	TRBJ1-1	TGTGCCAGCAGCGATCGACAGGGAGGAATGAACACTGAAGCTTTCTTT	CASSDRQGGMNTEAFF
-	14	TRBV7-2	TRBJ2-7	TGTGCCAGCCGAAGGTCAGGGCTTCTTTACGAGCAGTACTTC	CASRRSGLLYEQYF
-	14	TRBV19	TRBJ1-3	TGTGCCAGTAGTATCCGATTAGTTGGAAACACCATATATTTT	CASSIRLVGNTIYF
-	12	TRBV7-9	TRBJ1-5	TGTGCCAGCAGCTTGGAGGATCAGCCCCAGCATTTT	CASSLEDQPQHF
-	22	TRBV6-8	TRBJ1-1	TGTGCCAGGTACCAACGGGTATCGTACAACAACACGGGGGGCTCCGACGGCACTGAAGCTTTCTTT	CARYQRVSYNNTGGSDGTEAFF
TRBD1	14	TRBV5-1	TRBJ2-1	TGCGCCAGCAGCGGACGGACAGGGGACAATGAGCAGTTCTTC	CASSGRTGDNEQFF
-	14	TRBV29-1	TRBJ2-1	TGCAGCGTTGACATAGTGACTACCTACAATGAGCAGTTCTTC	CSVDIVTTYNEQFF
-	13	TRBV11-2	TRBJ2-5	TGTGCCAGCAGCTTATTTCGGGAAGAGACCCAGTACTTC	CASSLFREETQYF
TRBD2	15	TRBV30	TRBJ2-3	TGTGCCTGGGATGAAGCGGGAGGCGGGGCAGATACGCAGTATTTT	CAWDEAGGGADTQYF
-	15	TRBV7-8	TRBJ2-4	TGTGCCAGCAGCTTAGAAGGGGCGGCCAAAAACATTCAGTACTTC	CASSLEGAAKNIQYF
-	13	TRBV18	TRBJ1-1	TGTGCCAGCTCACTCCGACAGAACACTGAAGCTTTCTTT	CASSLRQNTEAFF
-	12	TRBV25-1	TRBJ2-7	TGTGCCAGCAGTGACCCTTCCTACGAGCAGTACTTC	CASSDPSYEQYF
TRBD1	15	TRBV5-1	TRBJ1-2	TGCGCCAGCAGCTCGACAGGGTCGGAAGTAGGTGGCTACACCTTC	CASSSTGSEVGGYTF